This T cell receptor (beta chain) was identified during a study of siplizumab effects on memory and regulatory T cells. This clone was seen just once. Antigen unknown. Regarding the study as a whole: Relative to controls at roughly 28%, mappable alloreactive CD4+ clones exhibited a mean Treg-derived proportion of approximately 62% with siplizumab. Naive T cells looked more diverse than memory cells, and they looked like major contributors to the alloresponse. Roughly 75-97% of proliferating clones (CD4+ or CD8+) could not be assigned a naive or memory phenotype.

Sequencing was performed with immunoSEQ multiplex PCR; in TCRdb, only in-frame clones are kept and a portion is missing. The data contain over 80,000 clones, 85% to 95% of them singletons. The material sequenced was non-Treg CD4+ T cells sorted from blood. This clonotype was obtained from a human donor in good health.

The CDR3 nucleotides read TGTGCCAGCAGTTTGCAACCAGGTTTATCCAACGGCTACACCTTC. This codes for CASSLQPGLSNGYTF. V and J are TRBV27 and TRBJ1-2; unclear D gene. V dropped 3 bases and J dropped 8 bases, with 19 bases sitting between them. CDR3 length equals 15 residues. In germline, CDR1 is MNHEY, CDR2 SMNVEV (reference sequence).